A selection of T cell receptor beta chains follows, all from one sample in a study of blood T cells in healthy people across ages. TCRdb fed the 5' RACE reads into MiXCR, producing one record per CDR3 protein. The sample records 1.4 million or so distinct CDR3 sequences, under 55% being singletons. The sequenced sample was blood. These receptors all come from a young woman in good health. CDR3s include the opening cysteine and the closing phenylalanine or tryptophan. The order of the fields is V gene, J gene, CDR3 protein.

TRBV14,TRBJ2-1,CASSQFSTSGLYNEQFF
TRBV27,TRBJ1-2,CASRTVRAYGYTF
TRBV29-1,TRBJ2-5,CSGRAVLQETQYF
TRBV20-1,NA,CSAPGPSIKTQYF
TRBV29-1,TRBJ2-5,CSVDGQGETQYF
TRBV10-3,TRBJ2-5,CAISEQEGLAEETQYF
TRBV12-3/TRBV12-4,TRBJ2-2,CASGRIGELFF
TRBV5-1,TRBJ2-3,CASWPGQGTDTQYF
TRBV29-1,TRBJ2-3,CSAPFPGGTDTQYF
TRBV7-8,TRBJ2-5,CASSLARGLAWYF
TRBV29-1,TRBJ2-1,CSIPLATYNEQFF
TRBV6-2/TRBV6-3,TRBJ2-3,CASSLRTSGEDTQYF
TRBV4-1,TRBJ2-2,CASSQVDMGFFTGELFF
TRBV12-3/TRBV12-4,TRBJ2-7,CASSDTTYEQYF
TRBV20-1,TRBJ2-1,CSLRASGTNEQFF
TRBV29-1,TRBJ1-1,CSVEAPEAFF
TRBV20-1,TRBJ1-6,CSARAGQGLSPLHF
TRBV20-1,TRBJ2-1,CSARAGSYDESYNEQFF
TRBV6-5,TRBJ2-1,CAGTRTGVGNEQFF